These T cell receptor beta chains were read from a single sample in a study of shared clonotypes between healthy human individuals. Assay used: immunoSEQ multiplex PCR; TCRdb lists only in-frame clones, some missing. The top ten hold 0.37% of the sample, which has about 2.5 million clones, 85% to 95% seen once. The sequenced material came from naive CD4+ T cells from PBMCs. Receptors originate from a man aged 18 to 30 in good health. Some clones in this sample may be carry-over from other donors' samples. The CDR3 runs from the conserved cysteine through the conserved F or W. Fields, in order: CDR3 DNA, CDR3 protein, clone size, D gene, J gene, V gene. A D gene is named only where the DNA matches it firmly. Expanded clones are given a class, and other clones once, few, many or no size at all.

cdr3_nt: TGTGCCAGCAGCTCCCATCGGGACGGGCGGAACGAGCAGTACTTC
cdr3_aa: CASSSHRDGRNEQYF
clone_size: .
d_call: .
j_call: TRBJ2-7
v_call: TRBV13

cdr3_nt: TGTGCCAGCAGTATGGGTAGCGGGAGCGACACCGGGGAGCTGTTTTTT
cdr3_aa: CASSMGSGSDTGELFF
clone_size: .
d_call: TRBD2
j_call: TRBJ2-2
v_call: TRBV28

cdr3_nt: TGTGCCAGTAGTACTGGGACTAGCCCCGACAGTGAGCAGTTCTTC
cdr3_aa: CASSTGTSPDSEQFF
clone_size: once
d_call: TRBD2
j_call: TRBJ2-1
v_call: TRBV19

cdr3_nt: TGTGCCAGCTCACCAGAGCTAGCGGGAGGGGAGCAGTTCTTC
cdr3_aa: CASSPELAGGEQFF
clone_size: .
d_call: TRBD2
j_call: TRBJ2-1
v_call: TRBV18

cdr3_nt: TGTGCCAGCAGTGAAGCGCTCGCCGGGGAGCTGTTTTTT
cdr3_aa: CASSEALAGELFF
clone_size: once
d_call: .
j_call: TRBJ2-2
v_call: TRBV6-1

cdr3_nt: TGTGCCAGCAGCTTAGACAGAAACTACAATGAGCAGTTCTTC
cdr3_aa: CASSLDRNYNEQFF
clone_size: .
d_call: .
j_call: TRBJ2-1
v_call: TRBV7-7

cdr3_nt: TGTGCCAGCAGCTTAGAGTCTTGGAGGGACACTGAAGCTTTCTTT
cdr3_aa: CASSLESWRDTEAFF
clone_size: .
d_call: .
j_call: TRBJ1-1
v_call: TRBV7-2

cdr3_nt: TGTGCCAGCTCACGGTCCCCTTTGGAGACCCAGTACTTC
cdr3_aa: CASSRSPLETQYF
clone_size: .
d_call: .
j_call: TRBJ2-5
v_call: TRBV18

cdr3_nt: TGCGCCAGCAGCTTGGGAGGACAGGGTTACGAGCAGTACTTC
cdr3_aa: CASSLGGQGYEQYF
clone_size: .
d_call: TRBD1
j_call: TRBJ2-7
v_call: TRBV5-1

cdr3_nt: TGTGCCAGCAGTTACAACGGACCCTACGAGCAGTACTTC
cdr3_aa: CASSYNGPYEQYF
clone_size: .
d_call: .
j_call: TRBJ2-7
v_call: TRBV6-5

cdr3_nt: TGCGCCAGCAGCCCGGGACAGGGCGGCTACACCTTC
cdr3_aa: CASSPGQGGYTF
clone_size: .
d_call: TRBD1
j_call: TRBJ1-2
v_call: TRBV5-1

cdr3_nt: TGTGCCAGCTCACCATCTACGGGAGTCCCCTACAATGAGCAGTTCTTC
cdr3_aa: CASSPSTGVPYNEQFF
clone_size: .
d_call: .
j_call: TRBJ2-1
v_call: TRBV18

cdr3_nt: TGTGCCAGCTCACCCGACAGTAACTATGGCTACACCTTC
cdr3_aa: CASSPDSNYGYTF
clone_size: .
d_call: .
j_call: TRBJ1-2
v_call: TRBV18

cdr3_nt: TGCGCCAGCAGCTTGGGACTAGCGAACACCGGGGAGCTGTTTTTT
cdr3_aa: CASSLGLANTGELFF
clone_size: few
d_call: .
j_call: TRBJ2-2
v_call: TRBV5-1

cdr3_nt: TGTGCCAGCAGGACCATACTGGGACAGTCCTACAATGAGCAGTTCTTC
cdr3_aa: CASRTILGQSYNEQFF
clone_size: once
d_call: TRBD1
j_call: TRBJ2-1
v_call: TRBV11-2

cdr3_nt: TGTGCCAGCAGTTCCCCGGGACAAAGATGGGTTAATGAGCAGTTCTTC
cdr3_aa: CASSSPGQRWVNEQFF
clone_size: .
d_call: .
j_call: TRBJ2-1
v_call: TRBV28

cdr3_nt: TGTGCCAGTGGACAGGGAGAGACCCAGTACTTC
cdr3_aa: CASGQGETQYF
clone_size: .
d_call: TRBD1
j_call: TRBJ2-5
v_call: TRBV19

cdr3_nt: TGCGCCAGCAGCTTGGATTTAGCGGGAGCCAATGAGCAGTTCTTC
cdr3_aa: CASSLDLAGANEQFF
clone_size: .
d_call: TRBD2
j_call: TRBJ2-1
v_call: TRBV5-1

cdr3_nt: TGCGCCAGCAGCCCGGTAACCGGGACAGGGGCCGGAAACACCATATATTTT
cdr3_aa: CASSPVTGTGAGNTIYF
clone_size: .
d_call: TRBD1
j_call: TRBJ1-3
v_call: TRBV4-3

cdr3_nt: TGTGCCAGCAGCTTACCCCCCGGGACAGTCCAAGATACGCAGTATTTT
cdr3_aa: CASSLPPGTVQDTQYF
clone_size: .
d_call: TRBD1
j_call: TRBJ2-3
v_call: TRBV7-2

cdr3_nt: TGCAGCGTTGCCGACAGTCCGGAGACCCAGTACTTC
cdr3_aa: CSVADSPETQYF
clone_size: .
d_call: .
j_call: TRBJ2-5
v_call: TRBV29-1

cdr3_nt: TGTGCCAGTAGTATGAAGGTTCTGGGCGGGGAGCTGTTTTTT
cdr3_aa: CASSMKVLGGELFF
clone_size: .
d_call: .
j_call: TRBJ2-2
v_call: TRBV19

cdr3_nt: TGTGCCAGCAGCGTGGGGGAGGTAGTCGCGCAGTATTTT
cdr3_aa: CASSVGEVVAQYF
clone_size: once
d_call: .
j_call: TRBJ2-3
v_call: TRBV9

cdr3_nt: TGTGCCAGCAGTGAATCCCATATTGGAGATACGCAGTATTTT
cdr3_aa: CASSESHIGDTQYF
clone_size: .
d_call: .
j_call: TRBJ2-3
v_call: TRBV25-1

cdr3_nt: TGTGCCAGCAGTTGGTGGGGTAGGGAAGGCACAGATACGCAGTATTTT
cdr3_aa: CASSWWGREGTDTQYF
clone_size: .
d_call: .
j_call: TRBJ2-3
v_call: TRBV28

cdr3_nt: TGTGCCAGCAGTCCTAGCGGGAGGGGAAACAATGAGCAGTTCTTC
cdr3_aa: CASSPSGRGNNEQFF
clone_size: .
d_call: TRBD2
j_call: TRBJ2-1
v_call: TRBV28

cdr3_nt: TGTGCCAGCAGCTCCAACCCGACAGGGACAGAGACCCAGTACTTC
cdr3_aa: CASSSNPTGTETQYF
clone_size: .
d_call: TRBD1
j_call: TRBJ2-5
v_call: TRBV5-4

cdr3_nt: TGCAGCGTTGGCCTGAACACTGAAGCTTTCTTT
cdr3_aa: CSVGLNTEAFF
clone_size: few
d_call: .
j_call: TRBJ1-1
v_call: TRBV29-1

cdr3_nt: TGTGCCAGCTCACCGGCCTTGACCCACGAGCAGTACTTC
cdr3_aa: CASSPALTHEQYF
clone_size: .
d_call: .
j_call: TRBJ2-7
v_call: TRBV18

cdr3_nt: TGTGCCAGCAGTCGAACGACAGGGGGCCCCTACGAGCAGTACTTC
cdr3_aa: CASSRTTGGPYEQYF
clone_size: .
d_call: TRBD1
j_call: TRBJ2-7
v_call: TRBV28

cdr3_nt: TGTGCCAGCAGTGAAATTGGCATTCAGTACTTC
cdr3_aa: CASSEIGIQYF
clone_size: .
d_call: .
j_call: TRBJ2-4
v_call: TRBV2

cdr3_nt: TGTGCCAGCAGCCTGGCGGGAGGAACGTACGAGCAGTACTTC
cdr3_aa: CASSLAGGTYEQYF
clone_size: once
d_call: TRBD2
j_call: TRBJ2-7
v_call: TRBV14

cdr3_nt: TGTGCCAGCAGTGAAGGCAGGGTGGACAATGAGCAGTTCTTC
cdr3_aa: CASSEGRVDNEQFF
clone_size: .
d_call: .
j_call: TRBJ2-1
v_call: TRBV25-1

cdr3_nt: TGTGCCAGCAGCTCACCGGGACTAGCGGGAGGCCGGAGCTCCTACGAGCAGTACTTC
cdr3_aa: CASSSPGLAGGRSSYEQYF
clone_size: .
d_call: TRBD2
j_call: TRBJ2-7
v_call: TRBV7-3

cdr3_nt: TGTGCCAGCAGTATCCGGGACAGGGGAATCGGGGAGCTGTTTTTT
cdr3_aa: CASSIRDRGIGELFF
clone_size: .
d_call: TRBD1
j_call: TRBJ2-2
v_call: TRBV5-5

cdr3_nt: TGTGCCAGCAGTGGGACCGGGAAGATCGGCACTGAAGCTTTCTTT
cdr3_aa: CASSGTGKIGTEAFF
clone_size: .
d_call: .
j_call: TRBJ1-1
v_call: TRBV28

cdr3_nt: TGTGCCAGCAGCCAAACGCAGGGGGCGCAGTGGTACGAGCAGTACTTC
cdr3_aa: CASSQTQGAQWYEQYF
clone_size: .
d_call: TRBD1
j_call: TRBJ2-7
v_call: TRBV4-2

cdr3_nt: TGTGCCAGCAGCTTAGACCCGGGACTAGCGGGAGGGCCCGGCGAGCAGTACTTC
cdr3_aa: CASSLDPGLAGGPGEQYF
clone_size: .
d_call: TRBD2
j_call: TRBJ2-7
v_call: TRBV11-3

cdr3_nt: TGTGCCAGCAACCAGGAAGCGGGAGGGAGGTATGAGCAGTTCTTC
cdr3_aa: CASNQEAGGRYEQFF
clone_size: once
d_call: TRBD2
j_call: TRBJ2-1
v_call: TRBV2